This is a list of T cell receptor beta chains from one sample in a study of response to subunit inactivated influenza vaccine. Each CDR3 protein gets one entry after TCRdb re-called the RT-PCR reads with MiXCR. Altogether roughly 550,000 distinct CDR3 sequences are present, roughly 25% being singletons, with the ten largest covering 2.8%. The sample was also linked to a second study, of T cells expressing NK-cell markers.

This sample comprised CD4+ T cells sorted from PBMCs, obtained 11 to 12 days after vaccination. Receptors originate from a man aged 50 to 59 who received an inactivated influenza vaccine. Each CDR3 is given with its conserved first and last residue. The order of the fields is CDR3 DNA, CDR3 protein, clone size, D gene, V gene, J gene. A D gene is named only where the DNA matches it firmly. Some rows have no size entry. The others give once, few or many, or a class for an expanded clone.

cdr3_nt: TGCGCCAGCAGCTCCCGGGACACCTACAATGAGCAGTTCTTC; cdr3_aa: CASSSRDTYNEQFF; clone_size: many; d_call: NA; v_call: TRBV5-1; j_call: TRBJ2-1
cdr3_nt: TGTGCCAGCAGCTTGAAACGGACCAATTTACAAGAGACCCAGTACTTC; cdr3_aa: CASSLKRTNLQETQYF; clone_size: once; d_call: NA; v_call: TRBV5-4; j_call: TRBJ2-5
cdr3_nt: TGTGCCAGCAGTGGGCTGGGGGATACGCAGTATTTT; cdr3_aa: CASSGLGDTQYF; clone_size: few; d_call: NA; v_call: TRBV25-1; j_call: TRBJ2-3
cdr3_nt: TGCGCCAGCAGCTTGGATGCTAGCGGAGGGAATGAGCAGTTCTTC; cdr3_aa: CASSLDASGGNEQFF; clone_size: NA; d_call: TRBD2; v_call: TRBV5-1; j_call: TRBJ2-1
cdr3_nt: TGTGCCACCTCACGCCCACTGGCGGGAGTTTCCGGGGAGCTGTTTTTT; cdr3_aa: CATSRPLAGVSGELFF; clone_size: few; d_call: TRBD2; v_call: TRBV6-1; j_call: TRBJ2-2
cdr3_nt: TGCGCCAGCAGCGGAAAGACCGGGACAGGGGGCCATGAGCAGTTCTTC; cdr3_aa: CASSGKTGTGGHEQFF; clone_size: NA; d_call: TRBD1; v_call: TRBV4-1; j_call: TRBJ2-1
cdr3_nt: TGCGCCAGCAGCCAAGATCTCGGCGCTAGCGGGCAGTACTTC; cdr3_aa: CASSQDLGASGQYF; clone_size: NA; d_call: TRBD2; v_call: TRBV4-3; j_call: TRBJ2-7
cdr3_nt: TGCAGCGTTGACATAAGGTCCGCGACGCAGTATTTT; cdr3_aa: CSVDIRSATQYF; clone_size: NA; d_call: NA; v_call: TRBV29-1; j_call: TRBJ2-3
cdr3_nt: TGTGCCAGCAGTCTCGACAGGGAATATGACGAGCAGTACTTC; cdr3_aa: CASSLDREYDEQYF; clone_size: NA; d_call: TRBD1; v_call: TRBV28; j_call: TRBJ2-7
cdr3_nt: TGTGCCAGCGGCTGGACAGGGAACGGCTACACCTTC; cdr3_aa: CASGWTGNGYTF; clone_size: few; d_call: TRBD1; v_call: TRBV12-3/TRBV12-4; j_call: TRBJ1-2
cdr3_nt: TGCAGCGTGGGGCATCAAGACTATGGCTACACCTTC; cdr3_aa: CSVGHQDYGYTF; clone_size: once; d_call: NA; v_call: TRBV29-1; j_call: TRBJ1-2
cdr3_nt: TGTGCCAGTAGAAAATGGGACAGCAAATCCTACGAGCAGTACTTC; cdr3_aa: CASRKWDSKSYEQYF; clone_size: NA; d_call: TRBD1; v_call: TRBV19; j_call: TRBJ2-7
cdr3_nt: TGCGCCAGCAGCCAAGATTCGGGGAAAGGTGGTGGCTACACCTTC; cdr3_aa: CASSQDSGKGGGYTF; clone_size: few; d_call: NA; v_call: TRBV4-3; j_call: TRBJ1-2
cdr3_nt: TGTGCCATCAGCTCCGGGCCCCCTTCCTACGAGCAGTACTTC; cdr3_aa: CAISSGPPSYEQYF; clone_size: NA; d_call: NA; v_call: TRBV10-3; j_call: TRBJ2-7
cdr3_nt: TGCAGTGCCTGCCGCGGGAGCAGCCCAGATACGCAGTATTTT; cdr3_aa: CSACRGSSPDTQYF; clone_size: once; d_call: TRBD2; v_call: TRBV20-1; j_call: TRBJ2-3
cdr3_nt: TGTGCCAGCAGCTCCACCCTGGCTAGCGGAAGGTACAATGAGCAGTTCTTC; cdr3_aa: CASSSTLASGRYNEQFF; clone_size: NA; d_call: TRBD2; v_call: TRBV7-2; j_call: TRBJ2-1
cdr3_nt: TGTGCCAGCAGACAACGGACAGACAGCACAGATACGCAGTATTTT; cdr3_aa: CASRQRTDSTDTQYF; clone_size: once; d_call: NA; v_call: TRBV7-9; j_call: TRBJ2-3
cdr3_nt: TGTGCCAGCAGTCGGACAGGTTCCACGGTCATATATTTT; cdr3_aa: CASSRTGSTVIYF; clone_size: few; d_call: TRBD1; v_call: TRBV7-2; j_call: TRBJ1-3
cdr3_nt: TGCAGTGCTAGTCGGGGGGGGCCAGATACGCAGTATTTT; cdr3_aa: CSASRGGPDTQYF; clone_size: many; d_call: TRBD2; v_call: TRBV20-1; j_call: TRBJ2-3
cdr3_nt: TGTGCCAGCACCCTGACAGGGCGAGGGAACACTGAAGCTTTCTTT; cdr3_aa: CASTLTGRGNTEAFF; clone_size: NA; d_call: TRBD1; v_call: TRBV6-1; j_call: TRBJ1-1
cdr3_nt: TGTGCCAGCAGCTTTCGGGACAGGACTTCACCCCTCCACTTT; cdr3_aa: CASSFRDRTSPLHF; clone_size: NA; d_call: TRBD1; v_call: TRBV7-9; j_call: TRBJ1-6
cdr3_nt: TGTGCCAGCAGCCCCGGACAGGGTGGGTTTGAAAAACTGTTTTTT; cdr3_aa: CASSPGQGGFEKLFF; clone_size: NA; d_call: TRBD1; v_call: TRBV9; j_call: TRBJ1-4
cdr3_nt: TGTGCCAGCAGTCCCGGACTAGCGGGGAGGTCGGACACCGGGGAGCTGTTTTTT; cdr3_aa: CASSPGLAGRSDTGELFF; clone_size: many; d_call: TRBD2; v_call: TRBV28; j_call: TRBJ2-2
cdr3_nt: TGCAGTGCTCCCCGGGGGACGAGGTACGAGCAGTACTTC; cdr3_aa: CSAPRGTRYEQYF; clone_size: NA; d_call: NA; v_call: TRBV20-1; j_call: TRBJ2-7
cdr3_nt: TGTGCCATTGCGAGAGGGATCGGGGAAAAACTGTTTTTT; cdr3_aa: CAIARGIGEKLFF; clone_size: NA; d_call: NA; v_call: TRBV10-3; j_call: TRBJ1-4
cdr3_nt: TGTGCCAGCAAGCGGGACAGGGGGATCGATGAGCAGTTCTTC; cdr3_aa: CASKRDRGIDEQFF; clone_size: NA; d_call: TRBD1; v_call: TRBV7-2; j_call: TRBJ2-1
cdr3_nt: TGTGCCAGCAGCTTATACAACCAAGAGACCCAGTACTTC; cdr3_aa: CASSLYNQETQYF; clone_size: NA; d_call: NA; v_call: TRBV11-3; j_call: TRBJ2-5
cdr3_nt: TGTGCCAGCAGCCAGGGTCGATCAGGGGAGACCCAGTACTTC; cdr3_aa: CASSQGRSGETQYF; clone_size: NA; d_call: NA; v_call: TRBV14; j_call: TRBJ2-5
cdr3_nt: TGTGCCAGCAGTGCCATTAGCCGGCCCCAGCATTTT; cdr3_aa: CASSAISRPQHF; clone_size: few; d_call: NA; v_call: TRBV28; j_call: TRBJ1-5
cdr3_nt: TGTGCCAGCAGTAAAGGACAGCGCGCAGATACGCAGTATTTT; cdr3_aa: CASSKGQRADTQYF; clone_size: many; d_call: NA; v_call: TRBV12-3/TRBV12-4; j_call: TRBJ2-3
cdr3_nt: TGTGCCACCAGTGAAGCCGGGACAGGGAGGACCGGGGAGCTGTTTTTT; cdr3_aa: CATSEAGTGRTGELFF; clone_size: few; d_call: TRBD1; v_call: TRBV24-1; j_call: TRBJ2-2
cdr3_nt: TGCGCCAGCAGCCAAGAGGACGGTTTTGAGTTCTTC; cdr3_aa: CASSQEDGFEFF; clone_size: NA; d_call: NA; v_call: TRBV4-1; j_call: TRBJ2-1
cdr3_nt: TGTGCCTACGGGACTAGCGACTACAATGAGCAGTTCTTC; cdr3_aa: CAYGTSDYNEQFF; clone_size: few; d_call: TRBD2; v_call: TRBV5-8; j_call: TRBJ2-1
cdr3_nt: TGCGCCAGTCCCCGAGCCCTGGGGGATTTATATAGCAATCAGCCCCAGCATTTT; cdr3_aa: CASPRALGDLYSNQPQHF; clone_size: NA; d_call: NA; v_call: TRBV10-1; j_call: TRBJ1-5
cdr3_nt: TGTGCCATCAGTGAGCCCGGGACATCAAAGACCCAGTACTTC; cdr3_aa: CAISEPGTSKTQYF; clone_size: NA; d_call: NA; v_call: TRBV10-3; j_call: TRBJ2-5
cdr3_nt: TGTGCCAGCAGTTACCTCTACGGGGGCAACACAGATACGCAGTATTTT; cdr3_aa: CASSYLYGGNTDTQYF; clone_size: NA; d_call: NA; v_call: TRBV5-5; j_call: TRBJ2-3
cdr3_nt: TGCGCCAGCAGCTTACACTCACAGAGCTCCTACGAGCAGTACTTC; cdr3_aa: CASSLHSQSSYEQYF; clone_size: many; d_call: NA; v_call: TRBV5-1; j_call: TRBJ2-7
cdr3_nt: TGCAGCGTCCGAGGACTAGCGGGGCGATACTACGAGCAGTACTTC; cdr3_aa: CSVRGLAGRYYEQYF; clone_size: NA; d_call: TRBD2; v_call: TRBV29-1; j_call: TRBJ2-7
cdr3_nt: TGTGCCAGCAGCAAAAATGTGGGAAGGACGGATACGCAGTATTTT; cdr3_aa: CASSKNVGRTDTQYF; clone_size: NA; d_call: NA; v_call: TRBV7-3; j_call: TRBJ2-3
cdr3_nt: TGTGCCAGCAGCTTGGAGGGTAGCGGGGGACACCAAGAGACCCAGTACTTC; cdr3_aa: CASSLEGSGGHQETQYF; clone_size: few; d_call: TRBD2; v_call: TRBV5-5; j_call: TRBJ2-5
cdr3_nt: TGTGCCAGCAGCTTAGGGACAGGCCTCCCCCCGGGTGGCTACACCTTC; cdr3_aa: CASSLGTGLPPGGYTF; clone_size: NA; d_call: TRBD1; v_call: TRBV7-9; j_call: TRBJ1-2
cdr3_nt: TGTGCCAGCAGCGACCGACTAGCGGGGTGGGCAGATACGCAGTATTTT; cdr3_aa: CASSDRLAGWADTQYF; clone_size: few; d_call: TRBD2; v_call: TRBV7-3; j_call: TRBJ2-3
cdr3_nt: TGTGCCAGCAGTTTACGGGGGTATAGCAATCAGCCCCAGCATTTT; cdr3_aa: CASSLRGYSNQPQHF; clone_size: many; d_call: NA; v_call: TRBV12-3/TRBV12-4; j_call: TRBJ1-5
cdr3_nt: TGTGCCAGCAGTTCCCGACTAGCTCCGCGCACAGATACGCAGTATTTT; cdr3_aa: CASSSRLAPRTDTQYF; clone_size: few; d_call: TRBD2; v_call: TRBV12-3/TRBV12-4; j_call: TRBJ2-3
cdr3_nt: TGCAGCGTTCGAGGGGGAGATGGCTACACCTTC; cdr3_aa: CSVRGGDGYTF; clone_size: many; d_call: NA; v_call: TRBV29-1; j_call: TRBJ1-2